This entry lists 18 T cell receptor beta chains sequenced from one sample in a study of cytomegalovirus exposure and HLA in healthy donors (dated 2017 in TCRdb). Library preparation used the immunoSEQ multiplex PCR assay. For the multiplex PCR, a mixture combining 60 forward primers for TCR Vbeta segments and 13 reverse primers for TCR Jbeta segments was used. As stored in TCRdb, this immuneACCESS dataset retains in-frame rearrangements with V and J assigned. A fraction of the clones does not appear; measured against another copy, unresolved V genes explain less than half of the discrepancy, and the remainder lacks a known reason. This sample is represented by 40,000 or so clones; 50% to 75% of them were singletons. The leading ten clones occupy 8.7% of the sample. The sample comprised PBMCs. Source of these receptors: a human donor in good health.

The CDR3 coding sequence is TGTGCCAGCAGTTTGGACAGAAATCAGCCCCAGCATTTT. Amino acids: CASSLDRNQPQHF. This sequence joins TRBV27 and TRBJ1-5; a possible D gene is TRBD1 (6 bases). Trimming shortened V by 3 bases and J by 4 bases, and 7 bases separated the two germline ends. The CDR3 runs to 13 residues. Germline V gene lookup returns CDR1 MNHEY and CDR2 SMNVEV (reference sequence).

V gene TRBV28 combines with J gene TRBJ1-6, with a possible D match to TRBD1 (5 bases). The germline V gene has CDR1 MDHEN and CDR2 SYDVKM. The CDR3 has 14 residues. V dropped 6 bases and J dropped 7 bases, with 13 bases sitting between them. The DNA of the CDR3 is TGTGCCAGCAGAGGGGAATTAGAGAATTCACCCCTCCACTTT. Its protein is CASRGELENSPLHF.

The chain couples TRBV6-5 to TRBJ1-2, with a possible D match to TRBD1 (6 bases). This CDR3 is built from 13 residues. The germline CDR1 and CDR2 sequences are MNHEY and SVGAGI. The germline V and J ends were trimmed by 2 bases and 8 bases, with 12 bases remaining between them. The DNA for the CDR3 is TGTGCCAGCAGTTACGGGGGGGCGTTCGGCTACACCTTC. It is translated as CASSYGGAFGYTF.

V usage is TRBV11-2 and J usage is TRBJ2-1, with 8 bases fitting TRBD2. There are 16 residues in the CDR3. The trim removed 2 bases at V and 8 bases at J, leaving 11 bases unmatched. CDR1 is SGHAT, CDR2 FQNNGV, per germline. The chain's CDR3 is CASSLRGGIMIDEQFF. As DNA, the CDR3 is TGTGCCAGCAGCTTACGGGGGGGCATAATGATCGATGAGCAGTTCTTC.

V usage is TRBV11-1 and J usage is TRBJ2-3, with 8 bases that match TRBD1. CDR1 is SGHAT, CDR2 FQDESV, per germline (reference sequence). The CDR3 length is 16 residues. V lost 2 bases to trimming and J lost 2 bases; unmatched junction nucleotides: 6. The DNA for the CDR3 is TGTGCCAGCAGCTTAAGACAGGGGACGAACACAGATACGCAGTATTTT. Its translation: CASSLRQGTNTDTQYF.

CDR3 protein: CASRDPRTGRGYEQYF. CDR3 nucleotide sequence: TGTGCCAGCAGGGATCCCCGGACAGGGAGGGGCTACGAGCAGTACTTC. The chain employs TRBV2 and TRBJ2-7, with a tentative D call TRBD1 (8 bases). This CDR3 is built from 16 residues. The germline gives CDR1 SNHLY, CDR2 FYNNEI. V was cut by 6 bases and J by 3 bases, with 21 bases left in between.

V and J are TRBV5-6 and TRBJ1-2; maybe TRBD1 (6 bases). Trimming took 4 bases from V and 0 from J, leaving 13 bases between them. The CDR3 is 15 amino acids. Germline-derived CDR1 and CDR2 are SGHDT and YYEEEE. CDR3 sequence (DNA): TGTGCCAGCAGCCTACAGGGTAGCACTAACTATGGCTACACCTTC. Translated: CASSLQGSTNYGYTF. The full variable domain, its missing parts supplied by reference TRBV5-6 and TRBJ1-2, is DAGVTQSPTHLIKTRGQQVTLRCSPKSGHDTVSWYQQALGQGPQFIFQYYEEEERQRGNFPDRFSGHQFPNYSSELNVNALLLGDSALYLCASSLQGSTNYGYTFGSGTRLTVV.

The rearrangement links TRBV30 to TRBJ2-3; D is uncertain. Between the trimmed V and J ends, which lost 5 bases and 3 bases, there was a span of 9 bases. The length of the CDR3 is 12 residues. Germline CDR1 is GTSNPN and CDR2 is SVGIG (reference sequence). In DNA, the CDR3 is TGTGCCTGGGGTATCCGGACAGATACGCAGTATTTT. Its protein is CAWGIRTDTQYF. Full variable domain (rest looked up from reference TRBV30 and TRBJ2-3): SQTIHQWPATLVQPVGSPLSLECTVEGTSNPNLYWYRQAAGRGLQLLFYSVGIGQISSEVPQNLSASRPQDRQFILSSKKLLLSDSGFYLCAWGIRTDTQYFGPGTRLTVL.

V is TRBV5-1 and J is TRBJ2-7; D is unclear. Per the germline V gene, CDR1 is SGHRS and CDR2 is YFSETQ. The CDR3 covers 12 residues. Trimming shortened V by 5 bases and J by 7 bases, and 13 bases separated the two germline ends. The CDR3 nucleotides are TGCGCCAGCAGTTCCCTCGGGTGGGAGCAGTACTTC. It yields the protein CASSSLGWEQYF.

The chain employs TRBV2 and TRBJ1-2; D is undetermined. The V end was cut by 5 bases, the J end by 3 bases, with 10 bases between. This CDR3 comprises 13 residues. Germline CDR1 is SNHLY and CDR2 is FYNNEI. The CDR3 region is CASSPSRDYGYTF. DNA of the CDR3: TGTGCCAGCAGTCCCTCGCGAGACTATGGCTACACCTTC.

The chain couples TRBV25-1 to TRBJ1-1, with 8 bases that match TRBD1. The CDR3 runs to 15 residues. Trimming took 5 bases from V and 6 from J; bases not matched to a gene: 11. The germline CDR1 and CDR2 sequences are MGHDK and SYGVNS. CDR3 residues: CASSLTGAGHPEAFF. The CDR3 DNA is TGTGCCAGCAGTCTGACAGGGGCGGGTCATCCTGAAGCTTTCTTT.

V gene TRBV7-2 combines with J gene TRBJ2-1, with TRBD2 as a possible D gene (6 bases). V lost 6 bases, J lost 6 bases, and 18 bases lay in between. Germline CDR1 reads SGHTA; CDR2 reads FQGNSA. This CDR3 region has 15 residues. CDR3 in amino acids: CASSPRRGPGNEQFF. The CDR3, as DNA: TGTGCCAGCAGTCCTCGGCGGGGCCCGGGCAATGAGCAGTTCTTC. Drawing the rest from reference TRBV7-2 and TRBJ2-1, the complete variable domain is GAGVSQSPSNKVTEKGKDVELRCDPISGHTALYWYRQSLGQGLEFLIYFQGNSAPDKSGLPSDRFSAERTGGSVSTLTIQRTQQEDSAVYLCASSPRRGPGNEQFFGPGTRLTVL.

This clone has a handful of counts. This chain links TRBV6-6 with TRBJ1-5, with TRBD1 matching 8 bases. Losses at the gene ends were 5 bases for V and 1 base for J; bases not matched to a gene: 7. Germline CDR1 and CDR2: MNHNY and SVGAGI (reference sequence). There are 16 residues in the CDR3. DNA of the CDR3: TGTGCCAGCAGTCAGGCACAGGGGGACAGCAATCAGCCCCAGCATTTT. Its translation: CASSQAQGDSNQPQHF.

This chain uses TRBV7-2 with TRBJ2-7; 8 positions agree with TRBD1. CDR1 SGHTA and CDR2 FQGNSA come from the germline V gene. The length of the CDR3 is 14 residues. Trimming took 4 bases from V and 2 from J; bases not matched to a gene: 4. DNA of the CDR3: TGTGCCAGCAGCTCCAGCAGGGGGCCCTACGAGCAGTACTTC. Translating gives CASSSSRGPYEQYF.

This chain uses TRBV7-9 with TRBJ2-3, with TRBD2 matching 11 bases. CDR1 and CDR2 (germline): SEHNR, FQNEAQ (reference sequence). The CDR3 totals 16 residues. V trimming: 3 bases; J trimming: 1 base; junction bases outside the gene matches: 3. Here the CDR3 reads CASSLLAGGRTDTQYF. The CDR3 nucleotides are TGTGCCAGCAGCTTGCTAGCGGGGGGCCGCACAGATACGCAGTATTTT.

CDR3 region: CASSESRSYRDWYGYTF. CDR3 sequence (DNA): TGCGCCAGCAGTGAGTCGAGGAGTTACAGGGATTGGTATGGCTACACCTTC. This chain uses TRBV10-2 with TRBJ1-2, with a possible D match to TRBD1 (6 bases). Germline V gene data show CDR1 as WSHSY and CDR2 as SAAADI. Trimming removed 0 bases at V and 5 bases at J, with 19 bases between. This CDR3 contains 17 residues.

This chain links TRBV11-3 with TRBJ2-3; the D is unclear. V was clipped by 1 base and J by 3 bases, with 5 bases between them. CDR1 and CDR2 from the germline V gene are SGHNT and YENEEA. This CDR3 contains 13 residues. The chain's CDR3 is CASSLGLTDTQYF. CDR3 bases: TGTGCCAGCAGCTTAGGTCTGACAGATACGCAGTATTTT.

The count of this clone is one. The rearrangement uses TRBV7-9 and TRBJ1-4; D remains ambiguous. Trimming left V 5 bases short and J 10 bases short, with 11 bases between. CDR1 and CDR2 from the germline V gene are SEHNR and FQNEAQ (reference sequence). CDR3 length: 12 residues. For the CDR3, the DNA is TGTGCCAGCAGCCAGACCGAGGGAAAACTGTTTTTT. Its translation: CASSQTEGKLFF.